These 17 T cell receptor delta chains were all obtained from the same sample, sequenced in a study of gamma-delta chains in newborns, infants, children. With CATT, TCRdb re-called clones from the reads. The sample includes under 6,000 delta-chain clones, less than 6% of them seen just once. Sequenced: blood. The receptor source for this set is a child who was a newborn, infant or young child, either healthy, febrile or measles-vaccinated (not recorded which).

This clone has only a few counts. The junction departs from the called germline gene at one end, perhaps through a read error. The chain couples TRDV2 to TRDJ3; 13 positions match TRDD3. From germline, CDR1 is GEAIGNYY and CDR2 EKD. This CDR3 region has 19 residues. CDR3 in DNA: TGTGCCTGTGACGCCGTACTGGGGGATACGGCCTGGGACACCCGACGGATGTTTTTC. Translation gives CACDAVLGDTAWDTRRMFF.

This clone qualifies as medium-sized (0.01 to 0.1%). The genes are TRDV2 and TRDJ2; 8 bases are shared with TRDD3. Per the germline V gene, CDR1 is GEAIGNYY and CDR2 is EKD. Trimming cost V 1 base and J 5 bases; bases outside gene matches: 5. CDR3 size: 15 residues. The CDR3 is CACDTMGDGTAQLFF. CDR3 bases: TGTGCCTGTGACACGATGGGGGATGGAACAGCACAACTCTTCTTT.

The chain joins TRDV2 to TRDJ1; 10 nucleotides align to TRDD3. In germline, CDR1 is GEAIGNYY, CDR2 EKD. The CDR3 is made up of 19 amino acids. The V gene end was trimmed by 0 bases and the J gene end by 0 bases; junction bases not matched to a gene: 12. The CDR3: CACDTVPEGDTPHTDKLIF. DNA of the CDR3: TGTGCCTGTGACACCGTTCCGGAGGGGGATACGCCCCACACCGATAAACTCATCTTT.

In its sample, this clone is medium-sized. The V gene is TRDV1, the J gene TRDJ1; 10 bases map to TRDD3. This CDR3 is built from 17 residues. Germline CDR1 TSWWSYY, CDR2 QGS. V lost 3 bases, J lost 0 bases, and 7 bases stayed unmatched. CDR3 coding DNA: TGTGCTCTTGGGGAGATTTGGGGGATACCCTACACCGATAAACTCATCTTT. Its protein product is CALGEIWGIPYTDKLIF.

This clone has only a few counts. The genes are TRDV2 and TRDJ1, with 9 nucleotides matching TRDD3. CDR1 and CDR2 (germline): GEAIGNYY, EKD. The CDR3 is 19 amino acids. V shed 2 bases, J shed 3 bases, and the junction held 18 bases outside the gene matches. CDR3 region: CACDKILMGDNVGADKLIF. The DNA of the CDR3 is TGTGCCTGTGACAAAATATTGATGGGGGATAACGTGGGCGCCGATAAACTCATCTTT.

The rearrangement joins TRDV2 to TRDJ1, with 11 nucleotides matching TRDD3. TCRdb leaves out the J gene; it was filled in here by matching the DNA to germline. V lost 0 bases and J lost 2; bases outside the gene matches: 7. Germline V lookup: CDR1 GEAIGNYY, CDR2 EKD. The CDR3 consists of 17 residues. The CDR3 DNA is TGTGCCTGTGACACCGCGAACTGGGGGATAACGACCGATAAACTCATCTTT. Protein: CACDTANWGITTDKLIF.

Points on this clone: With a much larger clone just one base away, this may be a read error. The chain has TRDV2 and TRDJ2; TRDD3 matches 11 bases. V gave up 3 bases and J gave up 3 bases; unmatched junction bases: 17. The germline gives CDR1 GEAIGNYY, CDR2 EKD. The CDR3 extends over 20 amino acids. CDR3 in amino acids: CACDPAVLGDILSMTAQLFF. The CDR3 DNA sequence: TGTGCCTGTGACCCGGCTGTACTGGGGGATATTCTCAGTATGACAGCACAACTCTTCTTT.

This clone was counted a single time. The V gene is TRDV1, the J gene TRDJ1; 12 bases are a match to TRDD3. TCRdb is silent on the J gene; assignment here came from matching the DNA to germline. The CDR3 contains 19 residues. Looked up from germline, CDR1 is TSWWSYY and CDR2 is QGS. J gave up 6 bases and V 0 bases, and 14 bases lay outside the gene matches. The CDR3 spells CALGELCGSGGYDCYKLIF. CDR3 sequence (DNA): TGTGCTCTTGGGGAACTGTGCGGGTCTGGGGGATACGATTGCTATAAACTCATCTTT.

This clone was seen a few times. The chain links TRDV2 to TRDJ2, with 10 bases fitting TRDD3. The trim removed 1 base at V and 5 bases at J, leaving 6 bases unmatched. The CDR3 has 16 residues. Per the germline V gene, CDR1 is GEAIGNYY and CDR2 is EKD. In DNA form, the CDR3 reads TGTGCCTGTGACACGCTCGTACTGGGGGATACAGCACAACTCTTCTTT. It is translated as CACDTLVLGDTAQLFF.

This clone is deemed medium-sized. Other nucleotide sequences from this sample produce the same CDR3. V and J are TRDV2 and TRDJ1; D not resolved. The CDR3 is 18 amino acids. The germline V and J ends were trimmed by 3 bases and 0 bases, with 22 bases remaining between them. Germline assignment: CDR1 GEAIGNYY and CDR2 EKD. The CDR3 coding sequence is TGTGCCTGTGACTCCGTGGGACCACCCAGGGAGTACACCGATAAACTCATCTTT. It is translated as CACDSVGPPREYTDKLIF.

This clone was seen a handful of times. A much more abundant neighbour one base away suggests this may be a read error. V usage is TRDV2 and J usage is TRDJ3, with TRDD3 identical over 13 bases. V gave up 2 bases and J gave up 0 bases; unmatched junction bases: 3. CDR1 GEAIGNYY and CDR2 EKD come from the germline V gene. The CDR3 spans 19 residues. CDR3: CACDKLGDTRSWDTRQMFF. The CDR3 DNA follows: TGTGCCTGTGACAAACTGGGGGATACGCGCTCCTGGGACACCCGACAGATGTTTTTC.

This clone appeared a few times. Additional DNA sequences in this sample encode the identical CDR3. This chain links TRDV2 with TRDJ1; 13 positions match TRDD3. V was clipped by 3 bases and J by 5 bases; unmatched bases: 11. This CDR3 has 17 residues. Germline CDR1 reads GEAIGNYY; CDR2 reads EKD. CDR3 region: CACDPLTGGYASDKLIF. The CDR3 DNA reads TGTGCCTGTGACCCCCTTACTGGGGGATACGCGTCAGATAAACTCATCTTT.

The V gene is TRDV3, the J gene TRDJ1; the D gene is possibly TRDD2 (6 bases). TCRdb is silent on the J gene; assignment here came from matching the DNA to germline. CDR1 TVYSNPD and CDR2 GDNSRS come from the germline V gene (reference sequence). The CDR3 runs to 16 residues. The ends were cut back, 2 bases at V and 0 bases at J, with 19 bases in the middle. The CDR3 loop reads CAFSEASLGYTDKLIF. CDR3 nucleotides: TGTGCCTTTTCAGAGGCTTCCTTGGGATACACCGATAAACTCATCTTT.

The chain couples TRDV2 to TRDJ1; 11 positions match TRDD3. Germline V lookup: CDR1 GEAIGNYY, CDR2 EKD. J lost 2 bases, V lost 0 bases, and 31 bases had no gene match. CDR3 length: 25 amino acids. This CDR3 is CACDTISHPSGIPANTGGYTDKLIF. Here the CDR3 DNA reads TGTGCCTGTGACACCATTTCACACCCCTCAGGAATTCCTGCTAATACTGGGGGATATACCGATAAACTCATCTTT.

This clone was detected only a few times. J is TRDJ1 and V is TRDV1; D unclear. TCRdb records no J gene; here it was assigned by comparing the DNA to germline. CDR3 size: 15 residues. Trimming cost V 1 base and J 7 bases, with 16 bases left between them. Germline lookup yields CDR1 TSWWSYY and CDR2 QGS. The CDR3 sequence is CALGEPEWRAGKLIF. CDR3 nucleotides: TGTGCTCTTGGGGAACCAGAATGGCGGGCAGGTAAACTCATCTTT.

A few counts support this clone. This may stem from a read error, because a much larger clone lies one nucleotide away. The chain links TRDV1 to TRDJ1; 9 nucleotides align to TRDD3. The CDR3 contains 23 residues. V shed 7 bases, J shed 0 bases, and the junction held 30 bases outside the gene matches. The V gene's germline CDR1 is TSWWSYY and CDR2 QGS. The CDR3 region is CALEGTSGVLGDRVCQYTDKLIF. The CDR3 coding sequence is TGTGCTCTTGAGGGAACGTCGGGGGTACTGGGGGACCGCGTATGCCAGTACACCGATAAACTCATCTTT.

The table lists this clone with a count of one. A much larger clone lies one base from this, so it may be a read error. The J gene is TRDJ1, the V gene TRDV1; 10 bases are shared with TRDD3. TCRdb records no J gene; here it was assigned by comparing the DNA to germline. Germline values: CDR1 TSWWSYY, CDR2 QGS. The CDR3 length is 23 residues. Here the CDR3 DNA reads TGTGCTCTTGGGTACCTTCCGGCCCCTTACTGGGGGATTCCCTCACTGTACACCGATAGACTCATCTTT. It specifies CALGYLPAPYWGIPSLYTDRLIF.